The entry that follows covers one T cell receptor beta chain sequence. The antigen is not known. These data come from a study of T-cell memory formation after mild COVID-19. Study as a whole: TCR clusters were largely donor specific.

This CDR3 region has 15 residues. With 7 bases clipped from V and 0 bases from J, the junction kept 9 bases outside the gene matches. CDR1 and CDR2 from the germline V gene are SQVTM and ANQGSEA. MiXCR was run by TCRdb on the 5' RACE reads, yielding one entry per CDR3 protein. This sample has 350,000 to 450,000 distinct CDR3 sequences, with 15% to 25% found just once. Study-wide points: Day 15 to 85 contracting clones showed balanced CD4/CD8; day 15 to 37 expanders favored CD4+. Memory from before infection featured some responding clones, which suggests cross-reactive memory joined. Second-wave clones peaking on day 37 lacked confirmed SARS-CoV-2 specificity.

The sample taken for sequencing was PBMCs or a T cell subset sorted from them (not recorded which). The chain recombines TRBV29-1 with TRBJ2-1; 7 bases line up with TRBD1. The TCR originated in an adult woman who had mild COVID-19 (a few samples of this study predate the infection). Cell type and time point are not known. CDR3 bases: TGCAGCGCGAAACGGGACAGTAGCTCCTACAATGAGCAGTTCTTC. Translated, it gives CSAKRDSSSYNEQFF.